This T cell receptor beta chain is drawn from a study of cytomegalovirus exposure and HLA in healthy donors. The study, taken as a whole, reports: Several of the most significant clusters appeared, in a later analysis, to be linked to common viral pathogens. Later analysis reportedly placed an Asian-associated ancestry cluster below the roughly 690-donor mean in N-insertions. Many donors carried some public TCRs, although rarity characterized most TCR sequences.

The PCR contained 60 Vbeta and 13 Jbeta primers. The method was immunoSEQ multiplex PCR; TCRdb's version includes in-frame clones alone and lacks a portion of them. The sample lists approximately 140,000 clones, around 79% occurring once. This clone was seen a single time. Its antigen is unidentified. The CDR3 length is 16 residues. Germline assignment: CDR1 SEHNR and CDR2 FQNEAQ (reference sequence). The trim removed 5 bases at V and 0 bases at J, leaving 3 bases unmatched. Healthy individuals who donated bone marrow served as the donors. Material for sequencing was PBMCs. The chain employs TRBV7-9 and TRBJ2-1; 11 bases fit TRBD1. The receptor was isolated from a human donor in good health. Here the CDR3 DNA reads TGTGCCAGCAGCGGAGGGACAGGGGGCTCCTACAATGAGCAGTTCTTC. This gives the protein CASSGGTGGSYNEQFF.